Listed below are T cell receptor beta chains from one sample, sequenced in a study of Graves' ophthalmopathy and Graves' hyperthyroidism. TCRdb re-called the multiplex PCR reads with MiXCR, one entry per CDR3 protein. The table has over 650,000 distinct CDR3 sequences, 35% to 50% seen once. Sequenced material: peripheral blood. All receptors derive from an adult man with Graves' ophthalmopathy. The CDR3 runs from the conserved cysteine through the conserved F or W.

J,V,CDR3
TRBJ1-1,TRBV6-5,CASNPQGNTEAFF
TRBJ1-2,TRBV28,CASSLGDLGVYTF
TRBJ2-7,TRBV20-1,CSARNRQGGFYEQYF
TRBJ2-7,TRBV10-3,CASSPAGMIYEQYF
TRBJ1-1,TRBV5-1,CASSLEVATEAFF
TRBJ1-2,TRBV10-2,CASSVDRYFEGYTF
TRBJ2-2,TRBV10-3,CAISDSSTRELFF
TRBJ1-2,TRBV29-1,CSVEQVYGYTF
TRBJ2-5,TRBV25-1,CASSELGRDGPQETQYF
TRBJ2-2,TRBV2,CASSEEAVSNTGELFF
TRBJ1-2,TRBV11-1,CASSPEAAGTYGYTF
TRBJ1-5,TRBV6-1,CASRVDRVDSYNQPQHF
TRBJ1-2,TRBV6-5,CASSYTGGGNYGYTF
TRBJ1-4,TRBV25-1,CTSRHATNEKLFF
TRBJ2-2,TRBV6-2/TRBV6-3,CASTQTAVGAGELFF
TRBJ2-7,TRBV3-1,CASSQAGVLYEQYF
TRBJ1-2,TRBV25-1,CASSELGYKDYGYTF
TRBJ1-2,TRBV25-1,CASSLATSQGANYGYTF
TRBJ1-4,TRBV25-1,CASSADRDLEEKLFF
TRBJ2-5,TRBV7-9,CASSLDGTQYF
TRBJ2-7,TRBV7-8,CASSPRLGSSYEQYF
TRBJ2-6,TRBV29-1,CSVEDNQGVDPGANVLTF
TRBJ2-5,TRBV11-1,CASSCPQGQETQYF
TRBJ2-5,TRBV6-6,CASSYDGIETQYF
TRBJ2-7,TRBV10-3,CAISEPGGNYEQYF
TRBJ1-4,TRBV14,CASSQSRGVGEKLFF
TRBJ1-2,TRBV10-3,CAISYSVGTTNYGYTF
TRBJ1-1,TRBV20-1,CSASFIHTEAFF
TRBJ1-2,TRBV5-4,CASSSPLGGLGYTF